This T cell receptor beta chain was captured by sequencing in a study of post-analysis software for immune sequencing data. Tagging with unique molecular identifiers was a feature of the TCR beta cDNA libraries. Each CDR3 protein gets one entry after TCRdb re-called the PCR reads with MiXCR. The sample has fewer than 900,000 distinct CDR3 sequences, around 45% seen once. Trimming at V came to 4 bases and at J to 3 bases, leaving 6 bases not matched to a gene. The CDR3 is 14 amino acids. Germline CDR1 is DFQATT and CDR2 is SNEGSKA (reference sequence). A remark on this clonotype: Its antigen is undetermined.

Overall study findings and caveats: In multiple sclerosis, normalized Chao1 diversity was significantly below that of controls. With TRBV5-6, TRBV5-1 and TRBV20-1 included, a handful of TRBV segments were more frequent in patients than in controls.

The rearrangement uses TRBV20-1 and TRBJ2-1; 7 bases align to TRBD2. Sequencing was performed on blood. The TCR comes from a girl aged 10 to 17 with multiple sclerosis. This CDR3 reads CSATSGSVYNEQFF. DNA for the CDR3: TGCAGTGCTACTAGCGGTTCCGTCTACAATGAGCAGTTCTTC.